Below are 17 T cell receptor beta chains sequenced from a single sample in a study of Ad26.COV2.S vaccination and SARS-CoV-2 variants. Treatment described: 15 to 20 received Ad26.COV2.S at low or high dose, single or two shots; roughly five received placebo; per-sample allocation not given. Samples were taken on day 63 after the first vaccine or placebo injection. The data were produced by immunoSEQ multiplex PCR, yet TCRdb's version contains in-frame clones alone and is incomplete. The sample contains 450,000 to 550,000 clones, about 89% of which appear only once. The starting material was peripheral blood, obtained in a trial of Ad26.COV2.S vaccine versus placebo. Receptor source: a person aged 18 to 59 who received the Ad26.COV2.S COVID-19 vaccine or a placebo.

The J gene is TRBJ2-3, the V gene TRBV24-1; the D gene is possibly TRBD1 (5 bases). Trimming shortened V by 5 bases and J by 0 bases, and 17 bases separated the two germline ends. This CDR3 has 17 amino acids. Germline V gene sequence: CDR1 KGHDR, CDR2 SFDVKD. CDR3 residues: CATSGSSGAHSTDTQYF. The CDR3 DNA reads TGTGCCACCAGTGGTTCTTCTGGGGCACATAGCACAGATACGCAGTATTTT.

V is TRBV6-5 and J is TRBJ1-3, with D uncertain. The ends were cut back, 7 bases at V and 2 bases at J, with 12 bases in the middle. The CDR3 sequence is 14 residues long. Germline V CDR1 and CDR2: MNHEY, SVGAGI. The CDR3 sequence: CASTQDGAGNTIYF. CDR3 sequence (DNA): TGTGCCAGCACCCAGGACGGCGCTGGAAACACCATATATTTT.

This clone appeared once. As DNA, the CDR3 is TGTGCCAGCAGCAAAATCAGGGGGCGCCGGGGCTATGGCTACACCTTC. Residues: CASSKIRGRRGYGYTF. This sequence joins TRBV11-2 and TRBJ1-2; TRBD1 matches at 8 bases. The germline V gene has CDR1 SGHAT and CDR2 FQNNGV. Trimming removed 5 bases from V and 4 bases from J; junction bases left unmatched: 12. The CDR3 is 16 amino acids.

The chain employs TRBV10-1 and TRBJ1-1, with unresolved D. Germline CDR1 WNHNN, CDR2 SYGVQD (reference sequence). V was cut by 0 bases and J by 2 bases, with 10 bases left in between. This CDR3 comprises 15 residues. CDR3 protein: CASSESVLSNTEAFF. In nucleotides, the CDR3 is TGCGCCAGCAGTGAGTCGGTCCTAAGTAACACTGAAGCTTTCTTT.

This clone appeared a single time. V and J are TRBV7-9 and TRBJ2-7; tentatively, D is TRBD2 (7 bases). Deletions cut 5 bases from V and 5 bases from J, with 16 bases between. The germline V gene has CDR1 SEHNR and CDR2 FQNEAQ (reference sequence). The CDR3 is made up of 14 amino acids. The CDR3 region has the DNA TGTGCCAGCAGCAATCTTCCGGGGGGCAACGAGCAGTACTTC. This sequence encodes CASSNLPGGNEQYF.

This clone was recorded once. Other DNA sequences from this sample encode an identical CDR3 as well. The gene calls are TRBV19 and TRBJ1-6, with D perhaps TRBD1 (5 bases). V lost 6 bases, J lost 10 bases, and 19 bases lay in between. The germline V gene encodes CDR1 LNHDA and CDR2 SQIVND (reference sequence). CDR3 size: 15 residues. The CDR3 coding sequence is TGTGCCAGTAGCCGCGGGGGTGGGGGTGTATCACCCCTCCACTTT. Protein sequence: CASSRGGGGVSPLHF.

The chain carries TRBV11-2 and TRBJ2-2, with a tentative D call TRBD1 (6 bases). The V and J ends lost 4 bases and 3 bases respectively, with 9 bases between them. The CDR3 covers 14 residues. Germline V lookup: CDR1 SGHAT, CDR2 FQNNGV. This chain's CDR3 is CASSSTGYTGELFF. CDR3 DNA: TGTGCCAGCAGCTCCACAGGGTACACCGGGGAGCTGTTTTTT.

In the case of this clone: Other nucleotide sequences from this sample produce the same CDR3. V is TRBV6-5 and J is TRBJ1-1, with D uncertain. V lost 2 bases and J lost 1, with 5 bases in between. Germline CDR1 MNHEY, CDR2 SVGAGI. The CDR3 consists of 13 residues. Written as DNA, the CDR3 is TGTGCCAGCAGTTACGGAGGGAACACTGAAGCTTTCTTT. This encodes CASSYGGNTEAFF.

The rearrangement joins TRBV19 to TRBJ1-2; D is unclear. The CDR3 runs to 14 residues. V lost 0 bases to trimming and J lost 4 bases, with 9 bases between them. Per germline, CDR1 LNHDA and CDR2 SQIVND (reference sequence). The CDR3 loop reads CASSIDRAAYGYTF. In nucleotides, the CDR3 is TGTGCCAGTAGTATAGATCGGGCGGCCTATGGCTACACCTTC.

V and J are TRBV5-1 and TRBJ2-7, with 10 bases fitting TRBD1. Germline V gene lookup returns CDR1 SGHRS and CDR2 YFSETQ. This CDR3 region has 16 residues. The J segment lost 5 bases and the V segment lost 3 bases, leaving 11 bases of the junction unmatched. The CDR3 is CASSYPQTGGKNEQYF. CDR3 sequence (DNA): TGCGCCAGCAGCTACCCCCAGACAGGGGGCAAAAACGAGCAGTACTTC.

Concerning this clone: The sample has other DNA sequences that encode this CDR3 too. The rearrangement uses TRBV3-1 (or the pseudogene TRBV3-2) and TRBJ2-7; the D is unclear. The CDR3 length is 13 residues. CDR1 LGHDT and CDR2 YNNKEL come from the germline V gene (reference sequence). Between the trimmed V and J ends, which lost 1 base and 6 bases, there was a span of 10 bases. The CDR3 DNA is TGTGCCAGCAGCCAAGTCCGCAGTGGCGAGCAGTACTTC. Encoded protein: CASSQVRSGEQYF.

The rearrangement uses TRBV5-1 and TRBJ2-7; D may be TRBD2 (6 bases). The CDR3 totals 14 residues. V was trimmed by 6 bases and J by 2 bases, leaving 15 bases between them. Germline V lookup: CDR1 SGHRS, CDR2 YFSETQ. CDR3 DNA: TGCGCCAGCAACAACTGGGCGGGGACCTACGAGCAGTACTTC. Protein product: CASNNWAGTYEQYF.

This chain uses TRBV11-2 with TRBJ2-1; D is ambiguous. Germline V gene lookup returns CDR1 SGHAT and CDR2 FQNNGV. This CDR3 is built from 15 residues. The germline V and J ends were trimmed by 1 base and 4 bases, with 11 bases remaining between them. CDR3 protein: CASSLVSVGYNEQFF. CDR3 DNA: TGTGCCAGCAGCTTAGTTTCCGTCGGTTACAATGAGCAGTTCTTC.

At least ten counts were recorded for this clone. The rearrangement uses TRBV7-6 and TRBJ2-1; 10 bases agree with TRBD2. Unmatched junction bases numbered 8, after V lost 3 bases and J lost 3 bases. Germline-derived CDR1 and CDR2 are SGHVS and FNYEAQ. CDR3 length: 17 amino acids. The CDR3 DNA reads TGTGCCAGCAGCTTGGCGAGCGGGGGGGCTTTCTACAATGAGCAGTTCTTC. This translates into CASSLASGGAFYNEQFF.

The V and J genes are TRBV5-5 and TRBJ2-2, with unresolved D. Deletions cut 4 bases from V and 7 bases from J, with 11 bases between. Germline values: CDR1 SGHKS, CDR2 YYEKEE (reference sequence). The CDR3 contains 13 residues. In DNA, the CDR3 is TGTGCCAGCAGCCGGCCAGGAAACGGGGAGCTGTTTTTT. It translates to CASSRPGNGELFF.

The chain has TRBV9 and TRBJ2-3, with TRBD2 identical over 7 bases. There are 16 residues in the CDR3. V lost 0 bases and J lost 7; bases outside the gene matches: 11. Germline V gene lookup returns CDR1 SGDLS and CDR2 YYNGEE. CDR3 loop: CASSVEGGSYGNTQYF. The CDR3 nucleotides are TGTGCCAGCAGCGTAGAGGGCGGGAGTTACGGGAATACGCAGTATTTT.

V gene TRBV10-1 combines with J gene TRBJ1-1; no firm D call. The CDR3 covers 14 residues. Germline CDR1 reads WNHNN; CDR2 reads SYGVQD (reference sequence). Trimming stripped 3 bases from V and 1 base from J, with 9 bases between. This chain's CDR3 is CASSDRRENTEAFF. CDR3 coding DNA: TGCGCCAGCAGTGACAGACGGGAGAACACTGAAGCTTTCTTT.